A selection of T cell receptor beta chains follows, all from one sample in a study of shared clonotypes between healthy human individuals. Some clones are missing from TCRdb's copy, which holds only in-frame ones; the method was immunoSEQ multiplex PCR. The table has about 580,000 clones, 95% to 98% seen once; the top ten hold 0.3%. Sequencing input: naive CD8+ T cells sorted from blood. The receptors stem from a man aged 25-45 years in good health. The CDR3 runs from the conserved cysteine through the conserved F or W. The order of the fields is J gene, V gene, CDR3 protein.

TRBJ2-7,TRBV7-9,CASTSDRGRTYEQYF
TRBJ2-7,TRBV7-2,CASRLHYEQYF
TRBJ2-1,TRBV7-9,CASSGGSSLLNEQFF
TRBJ1-2,TRBV5-1,CASSLTGRENYGYTF
TRBJ2-7,TRBV5-6,CASSFYVPRQFPEQYF
TRBJ2-2,TRBV7-6,CASSQRADTGELFF
TRBJ2-1,TRBV6-1,CASSVLRGLATAYNEQFF
TRBJ1-4,TRBV9,CASSSQGSGASGKLFF
TRBJ2-1,TRBV18,CASSPLGVEQFF
TRBJ1-2,TRBV2,CASSQGANYGYTF
TRBJ2-2,TRBV5-1,CASSQALREYTGELFF
TRBJ2-1,TRBV29-1,CSVVLRDLPGNEQFF